This T cell receptor (beta chain) comes out of a study of blood T cell dynamics during melanoma immunotherapy. Across the study: Metastatic melanoma patients received first-line pembrolizumab or nivolumab plus ipilimumab.

Described time point: pre-treatment baseline. Apart from two fast progressors, RECIST 1.1 response was judged 12 weeks post-infusion. No patient had earlier systemic cancer treatment, concurrent immunosuppressants, or another active cancer. The method was immunoSEQ multiplex PCR; TCRdb's version includes in-frame clones alone and lacks a portion of them. Of about 22,000 clones listed, roughly 90% are singletons. Sequencing used blood, obtained from a patient treated with checkpoint blockade. The TCR was taken from a human donor with melanoma.

The CDR3 protein is CASSGGQRNGEQYF. In DNA, the CDR3 is TGTGCCAGCAGTGGGGGACAGCGAAACGGCGAGCAGTACTTC. This chain links TRBV2 with TRBJ2-7, with 7 bases that match TRBD1. V was clipped by 4 bases and J by 6 bases; unmatched bases: 9. The CDR3 has 14 amino acids. Germline CDR1 and CDR2: SNHLY and FYNNEI.